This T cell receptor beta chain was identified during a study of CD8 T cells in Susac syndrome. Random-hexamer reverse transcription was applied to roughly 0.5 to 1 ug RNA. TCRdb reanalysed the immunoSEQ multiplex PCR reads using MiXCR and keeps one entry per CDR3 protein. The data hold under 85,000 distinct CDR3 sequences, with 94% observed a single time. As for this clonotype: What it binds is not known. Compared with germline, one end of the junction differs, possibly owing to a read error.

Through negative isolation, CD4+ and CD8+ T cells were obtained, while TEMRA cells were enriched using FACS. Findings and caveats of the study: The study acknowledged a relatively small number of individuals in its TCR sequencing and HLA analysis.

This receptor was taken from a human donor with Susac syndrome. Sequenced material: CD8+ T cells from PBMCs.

The CDR3: CSVGGSGDLFF. CDR3 sequence (DNA): TGCAGCGTTGGAGGTTCCGGGGATCTGTTTTTT. V gene TRBV29-1 combines with J gene TRBJ2-2, with D maybe TRBD2 (5 bases). CDR1 is SQVTM and CDR2 is ANQGSEA in the germline V gene. The CDR3 length is 11 residues.